These T cell receptor beta chains were read from a single sample in a study of siplizumab effects on memory and regulatory T cells. Clones were sequenced by immunoSEQ multiplex PCR, and TCRdb holds only the in-frame ones, with some missing. The sample has some 46,000 clones, 93% seen once. The sequencing input was CD8+ T cells sorted from blood. Receptors originate from a human donor in good health. Both conserved end residues are part of each CDR3. The D gene is left open where the match is weak. Clone size is given for some rows only: seen once, a few or many times, or a class if the clone is expanded.

j_gene	abundance	d_gene	v_gene	CDR3nt	CDR3aa
TRBJ2-5	.	TRBD2	TRBV27	TGTGCCAGCAGTTTACTGCCGACTAGCGGGAGACAAGAGACCCAGTACTTC	CASSLLPTSGRQETQYF
TRBJ2-7	.	.	TRBV4-1	TGCGCCAGCAGCCATCAGCCTTCCTCCTACGAGCAGTACTTC	CASSHQPSSYEQYF
TRBJ2-7	.	TRBD2	TRBV5-1	TGCGCCAGCAGCTTTAGTAGCGGGGGAGCGGGGGAGCAGTACTTC	CASSFSSGGAGEQYF
TRBJ2-2	once	.	TRBV29-1	TGCAGCGTTCCCAGGGTGGCCGGGGAGCTGTTTTTT	CSVPRVAGELFF
TRBJ2-7	.	TRBD1	TRBV6-5	TGTGCCAGCAGTTTCGGGACAGGGGCCTACGAGCAGTACTTC	CASSFGTGAYEQYF
TRBJ1-1	.	.	TRBV28	TGTGCCAGCAGATATATGACGGTGAACACTGAAGCTTTCTTT	CASRYMTVNTEAFF
TRBJ2-3	.	TRBD2	TRBV27	TGTGCCAGCAGCGGGGGGGGCACAGATACGCAGTATTTT	CASSGGGTDTQYF
TRBJ2-2	.	.	TRBV4-2	TGTGCCAGCAGCCAAGGGGAACACCGGGAGCTGTTTTTT	CASSQGEHRELFF
TRBJ2-6	.	.	TRBV7-9	TGTGCCAGCAGCTTAGACGTCGGAGGGCCGGAAACTCTGACTTTC	CASSLDVGGPETLTF
TRBJ2-7	.	TRBD1	TRBV19	TGTGCCAGTAGTATAGGGGGACAGCGCTACGAGCAGTACTTC	CASSIGGQRYEQYF
TRBJ1-1	.	.	TRBV28	TGTGCCAGCAGTTCGGTGTTTTATCAGGAGTTCATGAACACTGAAGCTTTCTTT	CASSSVFYQEFMNTEAFF
TRBJ2-2	.	.	TRBV7-7	TGTGCCAGCAGCCGCGGCGGGGCCGGGGAGCTGTTTTTT	CASSRGGAGELFF
TRBJ1-3	.	.	TRBV4-2	TGTGCCAGCAGCCAAGAATCAGTCTCTGGAAACACCATATATTTT	CASSQESVSGNTIYF
TRBJ2-7	once	.	TRBV19	TGTGCCAGTAGTATTCCTCGGGGCGGGGAGCAGTACTTC	CASSIPRGGEQYF
TRBJ2-5	.	.	TRBV5-4	TGTGCCAGCAGCTTACTAGACCAGGGTTGGGAGACCCAGTACTTC	CASSLLDQGWETQYF
TRBJ1-1	once	.	TRBV5-4	TGTGCCAGCGGACATAGGAACACTGAAGCTTTCTTT	CASGHRNTEAFF
TRBJ2-2	.	TRBD1	TRBV5-6	TGTGCCAGCAGCTTGTGGGACAGAAACACCGGGGAGCTGTTTTTT	CASSLWDRNTGELFF
TRBJ1-5	.	.	TRBV6-5	TGTGCCAGCAGTGAAACCCCTTTTCAGCATTTT	CASSETPFQHF
TRBJ2-2	.	.	TRBV9	TGTGCCAGCAGCGTAGGGTCCGGGGAGCTGTTTTTT	CASSVGSGELFF
TRBJ1-1	.	.	TRBV29-1	TGCAGCGTTGAGCAGGGGCCTCTGGATGAAGCTTTCTTT	CSVEQGPLDEAFF
TRBJ1-1	.	.	TRBV5-6	TGTGCCAGCAGCTGGGACACTGAAGCTTTCTTT	CASSWDTEAFF
TRBJ1-1	.	.	TRBV28	TGTGCCAGCAGGGATAAAATAGAAGCTTTCTTT	CASRDKIEAFF
TRBJ2-7	once	TRBD1	TRBV6-5	TGTGCCAGCAGACGTAGGGGGCCCTACGAGCAGTACTTC	CASRRRGPYEQYF
TRBJ1-1	.	.	TRBV7-9	TGTGCCAGCAGCTTACAGACGGTTGAAGCTTTCTTT	CASSLQTVEAFF
TRBJ1-1	.	.	TRBV28	TGTGCCAGCAGCCTCACAGATGGGAACACTGAAGCTTTCTTT	CASSLTDGNTEAFF
TRBJ2-7	.	.	TRBV19	TGTGCCAGTAGTATCAAGGCAACCGGCGAGCAGTACTTC	CASSIKATGEQYF
TRBJ2-1	.	TRBD2	TRBV9	TGTGCCAGCAGCGTTTACGGGGGAGGGGATGAGCAGTTCTTC	CASSVYGGGDEQFF
TRBJ1-5	.	.	TRBV27	TGTGCCAGCAGTTTATGGGGGGACGATCAGCCCCAGCATTTT	CASSLWGDDQPQHF
TRBJ2-7	.	TRBD2	TRBV28	TGTGCCAGCAGTTCGGACAGCGGACTAGCTCTCGAGCAGTACTTC	CASSSDSGLALEQYF
TRBJ2-1	.	.	TRBV29-1	TGCAGCGTTGATGGGTTAGGGACACCTGAGCAGTTCTTC	CSVDGLGTPEQFF
TRBJ1-5	.	.	TRBV27	TGTGCCAGCAACTCACACAGTTATAGCAATCAGCCCCAGCATTTT	CASNSHSYSNQPQHF
TRBJ2-3	.	.	TRBV5-1	TGCGCCAGCCAAAGGTGGCGCAGCACAGATACGCAGTATTTT	CASQRWRSTDTQYF
TRBJ1-1	once	.	TRBV5-6	TGTGCCAGCAGCTTGGCCGTACGGTTGAACACTGAAGCTTTCTTT	CASSLAVRLNTEAFF
TRBJ2-7	.	.	TRBV14	TGTGCCAGCAGCCTATACAGGGTTGATTTCTACGAGCAGTACTTC	CASSLYRVDFYEQYF
TRBJ1-5	.	.	TRBV7-9	TGTGCCAGCAACAATTTCAATCAGCCCCAGCATTTT	CASNNFNQPQHF
TRBJ1-6	.	.	TRBV5-1	TGCGCCAGCAGCTCAAGGGGGAGCTCCTATAATTCACCCCTCCACTTT	CASSSRGSSYNSPLHF
TRBJ2-7	.	TRBD1	TRBV11-2	TGTGCCAGCAGCTTCACACAGGGGAGCGAGCAGTACTTC	CASSFTQGSEQYF
TRBJ2-3	few	TRBD1	TRBV13	TGTGCCAGCAGCCCTGACAGGGGTGAATTAGGCACAGATACGCAGTATTTT	CASSPDRGELGTDTQYF
TRBJ2-7	.	.	TRBV5-1	TGCGCCAGCAACCCGTCCGGGACGTCCTACGAGCAGTACTTC	CASNPSGTSYEQYF
TRBJ1-4	.	.	TRBV7-9	TGTGCCAGCAGCCCAGGGGCCCCTAATGAAAAACTGTTTTTT	CASSPGAPNEKLFF
TRBJ2-6	.	.	TRBV27	TGTGCCAGCAGTTTAATCTCTGGGGCCAACGTCCTGACTTTC	CASSLISGANVLTF
TRBJ2-5	.	.	TRBV5-6	TGTGCCAGCAGCTTGGGACCGACGGGACAACAAGAGACCCAGTACTTC	CASSLGPTGQQETQYF
TRBJ1-3	.	.	TRBV9	TGTGCCAGCAGCGTAGATGGAGGGACTGGAAACACCATATATTTT	CASSVDGGTGNTIYF
TRBJ2-3	.	TRBD2	TRBV2	TGTGCCAGCAGTATCAAAACTAGCGGGGGAACAGATACGCAGTATTTT	CASSIKTSGGTDTQYF
TRBJ2-1	.	TRBD1	TRBV7-3	TGTGCCAGCAGCTTAGGGACAGGGACAGAGCAGTTCTTC	CASSLGTGTEQFF